This entry lists 30 T cell receptor beta chains sequenced from one sample in a study of blood T cell repertoires in COVID-19. Libraries were prepared by immunoSEQ multiplex PCR; TCRdb keeps only in-frame clonotypes and omits some of them. The repertoire holds 190,000 or so clones, with 70% to 90% as singletons. Material for sequencing was peripheral blood. These receptor sequences come from a man aged 55 to 70 with COVID-19, enrolled during active disease.

V usage is TRBV30 and J usage is TRBJ1-6, with 7 bases aligning to TRBD1. Germline V gene data show CDR1 as GTSNPN and CDR2 as SVGIG (reference sequence). CDR3 length: 15 residues. The junction had 2 bases not matched to a gene; V was cut back by 1 base and J by 2 bases. CDR3 sequence: CAWSGQGPYNSPLHF. The CDR3 nucleotides are TGTGCCTGGAGTGGACAGGGTCCCTATAATTCACCCCTCCACTTT.

V is TRBV5-4 and J is TRBJ2-1; 12 bases are shared with TRBD2. The CDR3 has 17 residues. In germline, CDR1 is SGHNT, CDR2 YYREEE (reference sequence). Losses at the gene ends were 4 bases for V and 7 bases for J; bases not matched to a gene: 12. CDR3 region: CASSHRTSGILSNEQFF. CDR3 coding DNA: TGTGCCAGCAGCCACCGGACTAGCGGGATTTTATCGAATGAGCAGTTCTTC.

The genes are TRBV11-2 and TRBJ2-2; tentatively, D is TRBD2 (5 bases). V lost 5 bases and J 7 bases, leaving 26 bases between the germline ends. This CDR3 comprises 18 residues. Germline V lookup: CDR1 SGHAT, CDR2 FQNNGV. The CDR3 loop reads CASSDPRGPSSTHGELFF. The DNA for the CDR3 is TGTGCCAGCAGCGACCCGCGAGGGCCCAGCTCTACCCACGGGGAGCTGTTTTTT. Full variable domain (remainder filled in from reference TRBV11-2 and TRBJ2-2): EAGVAQSPRYKIIEKRQSVAFWCNPISGHATLYWYQQILGQGPKLLIQFQNNGVVDDSQLPKDRFSAERLKGVDSTLKIQPAKLEDSAVYLCASSDPRGPSSTHGELFFGEGSRLTVL.

The J gene is TRBJ1-2, the V gene TRBV5-1, with D possibly being TRBD1 (6 bases). CDR1 and CDR2 from the germline V gene are SGHRS and YFSETQ. The CDR3 sequence is 12 residues long. Trimming left V 4 bases short and J 8 bases short, with 12 bases between. CDR3 nucleotides: TGCGCCAGCAGCCCCAACAGGGAAGGCTACACCTTC. It translates to CASSPNREGYTF.

The chain links TRBV3-1 (or the pseudogene TRBV3-2) to TRBJ1-4; 12 bases line up with TRBD1. Per the germline V gene, CDR1 is LGHDT and CDR2 is YNNKEL (reference sequence). V shed 2 bases and J 0 bases; nucleotides not matched to a gene: 7. The CDR3 is 19 residues long. CDR3 amino acids: CASSQTGTGGPATNEKLFF. The CDR3 DNA reads TGTGCCAGCAGCCAAACCGGGACAGGGGGCCCAGCAACTAATGAAAAACTGTTTTTT.

The V call is TRBV10-1, the J call TRBJ2-3; perhaps TRBD2 as D (6 bases). Trimming removed 4 bases from V and 3 bases from J, with 14 bases in between. Germline V lookup: CDR1 WNHNN, CDR2 SYGVQD (reference sequence). The CDR3 is 15 amino acids. The CDR3 nucleotides read TGCGCCAGCAGTGGTACCGGTCGGGGGACAGATACGCAGTATTTT. This encodes CASSGTGRGTDTQYF.

This chain links TRBV30 with TRBJ1-2; D unclear. The CDR3 has 13 amino acids. With 0 bases removed from V and 2 bases from J, the gap between germline ends came to 7 bases. The V gene's germline CDR1 is GTSNPN and CDR2 SVGIG (reference sequence). CDR3 nucleotide sequence: TGTGCCTGGAGTGTGGCCCAGAACTATGGCTACACCTTC. This sequence encodes CAWSVAQNYGYTF.

CDR3 sequence: CANGEGLAGANVLTF. CDR3 sequence (DNA): TGTGCCAACGGGGAGGGGCTCGCTGGGGCCAACGTCCTGACTTTC. The V call is TRBV7-9, the J call TRBJ2-6, with 7 bases fitting TRBD2. Losses at the gene ends were 10 bases for V and 2 bases for J; bases not matched to a gene: 8. CDR1 is SEHNR, CDR2 FQNEAQ, per germline (reference sequence). The CDR3 runs to 15 residues.

V and J are TRBV7-3 and TRBJ2-3; D uncertain. The CDR3 has 13 amino acids. V gave up 2 bases and J gave up 4 bases, with 7 bases separating them. CDR1 SGHTA and CDR2 FQGTGA come from the germline V gene. The CDR3 protein is CASSLGGADTQYF. The CDR3, as DNA: TGTGCCAGCAGCTTAGGCGGTGCAGATACGCAGTATTTT.

J is TRBJ2-7 and V is TRBV29-1; D might be TRBD2 (5 bases). The CDR3 covers 12 residues. Per germline, CDR1 SQVTM and CDR2 ANQGSEA. Trimming took off 5 bases at V and 1 base at J, with 9 bases between the two ends. DNA of the CDR3: TGCAGCGTTCGGACTGATTCCTACGAGCAGTACTTC. This sequence encodes CSVRTDSYEQYF.

V usage is TRBV24-1 and J usage is TRBJ2-1; D remains unclear. The CDR3 totals 15 residues. V dropped 4 bases and J dropped 0 bases, with 9 bases sitting between them. The germline gives CDR1 KGHDR, CDR2 SFDVKD. The CDR3 spells CATSEVVSSYNEQFF. DNA of the CDR3: TGTGCCACCAGTGAGGTAGTAAGCTCCTACAATGAGCAGTTCTTC.

This chain joins TRBV7-9 and TRBJ2-1; 9 nucleotides line up with TRBD1. This CDR3 is 15 amino acids long. V gave up 5 bases and J gave up 2 bases; unmatched junction bases: 4. The germline V gene has CDR1 SEHNR and CDR2 FQNEAQ (reference sequence). In DNA, the CDR3 is TGTGCCAGCAGCGAGGGACAGGGTCCCTACAATGAGCAGTTCTTC. Its translation is CASSEGQGPYNEQFF.

This clone was seen a handful of times. The V and J genes are TRBV12-3 or TRBV12-4 and TRBJ1-4, with D uncertain. The V gene lost 7 bases and the J gene lost 8 bases, with 11 bases spanning the gap. The CDR3 is 12 amino acids. Written as DNA, the CDR3 is TGTGCCAGCACGGCCCGAGGGGAAAAACTGTTTTTT. Its translation: CASTARGEKLFF.

This clone appeared once. This chain joins TRBV7-2 and TRBJ1-1; the D gene is possibly TRBD1 (5 bases). The V end lost 5 bases, the J end lost 12 bases, and 16 bases lay between the germline ends. This CDR3 has 12 residues. Per germline, CDR1 SGHTA and CDR2 FQGNSA. The CDR3 region is CASSQAQGISFF. DNA of the CDR3: TGTGCCAGCAGCCAAGCGCAGGGCATCTCTTTCTTT.

The gene calls are TRBV30 and TRBJ1-1; 8 nucleotides align to TRBD1. Germline CDR1 GTSNPN, CDR2 SVGIG (reference sequence). The ends lost 1 base at V and 4 bases at J; junction bases unmatched: 2. The CDR3 runs 13 residues. The CDR3 DNA is TGTGCCTGGAGTGGACAGGGGACCACTGAAGCTTTCTTT. It encodes CAWSGQGTTEAFF.

The V gene is TRBV3-1 (or the pseudogene TRBV3-2), the J gene TRBJ2-2, with D possibly matching TRBD1 (5 bases). Germline lookup yields CDR1 LGHDT and CDR2 YNNKEL (reference sequence). The CDR3 consists of 15 residues. Trimming removed 4 bases at V and 4 bases at J, with 13 bases between. The DNA of the CDR3 is TGTGCCAGCAGCCCACGGGTGGGGCCCACCGGGGAGCTGTTTTTT. It codes for CASSPRVGPTGELFF.

The J gene is TRBJ1-6, the V gene TRBV19; no definite D call. Trimming left V 8 bases short and J 10 bases short, with 18 bases between. Looked up from germline, CDR1 is LNHDA and CDR2 is SQIVND (reference sequence). This CDR3 has 14 amino acids. CDR3 DNA: TGTGCCAGTTCCACCGGGTCCCCAATATCACCCCTCCACTTT. Amino acid sequence: CASSTGSPISPLHF.

V usage is TRBV27 and J usage is TRBJ1-2; D remains unclear. This CDR3 is built from 14 residues. Germline-derived CDR1 and CDR2 are MNHEY and SMNVEV (reference sequence). V lost 2 bases and J 5 bases, leaving 12 bases between the germline ends. CDR3 nucleotide sequence: TGTGCCAGCAGTTTACGGGGAGATCGTTATGGCTACACCTTC. It specifies CASSLRGDRYGYTF.

The genes are TRBV28 and TRBJ1-2; TRBD1 might be the D (5 bases). The CDR3 contains 16 residues. The V gene lost 2 bases and the J gene lost 4 bases, with 17 bases spanning the gap. In germline, CDR1 is MDHEN, CDR2 SYDVKM. Written as DNA, the CDR3 is TGTGCCAGCAGTTTACCCAGTTACGGTCAGGGCTATGGCTACACCTTC. Amino acids: CASSLPSYGQGYGYTF.

J is TRBJ2-5 and V is TRBV5-4; possible D gene TRBD2, 6 bases. CDR1 is SGHNT and CDR2 is YYREEE in the germline V gene (reference sequence). The length of the CDR3 is 14 residues. Trimming left V 3 bases short and J 2 bases short, with 11 bases between. CDR3 bases: TGTGCCAGCAGCTCATTGGAGGGTCAAGAGACCCAGTACTTC. It translates to CASSSLEGQETQYF. Full variable domain (remainder filled in from reference TRBV5-4 and TRBJ2-5): ETGVTQSPTHLIKTRGQQVTLRCSSQSGHNTVSWYQQALGQGPQFIFQYYREEENGRGNFPPRFSGLQFPNYSSELNVNALELDDSALYLCASSSLEGQETQYFGPGTRLLVL.

The genes are TRBV19 and TRBJ1-4; D might be TRBD1 (6 bases). From germline, CDR1 is LNHDA and CDR2 SQIVND (reference sequence). The length of the CDR3 is 15 residues. Deletions cut 6 bases from V and 8 bases from J, with 19 bases between. The CDR3 nucleotides read TGTGCCAGTAGACCTATCAGAGGGGGAGCGGAAAAACTGTTTTTT. Protein product: CASRPIRGGAEKLFF.

The CDR3 DNA reads TGTGCCAGCAGCCCGTTCACCCCTCTAGCGGGAGCTTCAAGTCCTATCTACGAGCAGTACTTC. Its translation: CASSPFTPLAGASSPIYEQYF. The chain employs TRBV27 and TRBJ2-7; 10 bases align to TRBD2. The germline gives CDR1 MNHEY, CDR2 SMNVEV (reference sequence). V trimming: 6 bases; J trimming: 3 bases; junction bases outside the gene matches: 26. The CDR3 runs 21 residues.

This sequence joins TRBV5-8 and TRBJ2-2; 12 bases map to TRBD2. CDR3 length: 16 amino acids. V was clipped by 4 bases and J by 4 bases; unmatched bases: 5. Germline assignment: CDR1 SGHTS and CDR2 YDEGEE. The chain's CDR3 is CASSRLAGALTGELFF. Here the CDR3 DNA reads TGTGCCAGCAGCCGACTAGCGGGAGCACTCACCGGGGAGCTGTTTTTT.

This clone is a singleton in its sample. The chain is built from TRBV5-4 and TRBJ1-2, with D unresolved. Germline lookup yields CDR1 SGHNT and CDR2 YYREEE (reference sequence). Trimming removed 4 bases at V and 4 bases at J, with 20 bases between. The CDR3 has 16 residues. CDR3 DNA sequence: TGTGCCAGCAGCACTGATATAGCGGCTTTGGGCTATGGCTACACCTTC. Its protein product is CASSTDIAALGYGYTF.

The chain is built from TRBV28 and TRBJ2-7; TRBD2 aligns across 12 bases. Trimming cost V 7 bases and J 2 bases; bases outside gene matches: 6. The V gene's germline CDR1 is MDHEN and CDR2 SYDVKM. The CDR3 has 15 residues. The CDR3 sequence is CASTSLAGGPYEQYF. DNA of the CDR3: TGTGCCAGCACCTCGCTAGCGGGAGGGCCCTACGAGCAGTACTTC.

V gene TRBV9 combines with J gene TRBJ2-1; D unclear. The CDR3 runs to 16 residues. Germline values: CDR1 SGDLS, CDR2 YYNGEE. Trimming stripped 0 bases from V and 4 bases from J, with 14 bases between. The CDR3 bases are TGTGCCAGCAGCGTAGCTGAGGTAGCAGCGTACAATGAGCAGTTCTTC. Translation gives CASSVAEVAAYNEQFF.

V gene TRBV18 combines with J gene TRBJ2-7; TRBD2 aligns across 10 bases. This CDR3 is built from 15 residues. Looked up from germline, CDR1 is KGHSH and CDR2 is LQKENI. After removal of 3 bases from V and 0 bases from J, the junction contained 2 bases not matched to a gene. Here the CDR3 reads CASSPGTSDSYEQYF. The CDR3 DNA sequence: TGTGCCAGCTCACCCGGGACTAGCGACTCCTACGAGCAGTACTTC.

The V gene is TRBV5-1, the J gene TRBJ2-2; D is possibly TRBD2 (6 bases). Germline assignment: CDR1 SGHRS and CDR2 YFSETQ. V lost 3 bases to trimming and J lost 6 bases, with 9 bases between them. This CDR3 spans 13 amino acids. In DNA, the CDR3 is TGCGCCAGCAGCTCTCGGGAGTCCGGGGAGCTGTTTTTT. Translating it yields CASSSRESGELFF.

This clone was seen only once. One end of the junction is discordant with germline, which a read error may explain. This chain uses TRBV5-1 with TRBJ2-7; 9 positions agree with TRBD1. CDR3 length: 13 amino acids. Germline CDR1 is SGHRS and CDR2 is YFSETQ. The CDR3 sequence: CASSTTSTGGLRF. CDR3 DNA sequence: TGCGCCAGCTCCACTACATCCACAGGGGGCCTCCGCTTC. Full variable domain (outside the CDR3, taken from reference TRBV5-1 and TRBJ2-7): KAGVTQTPRYLIKTRGQQVTLSCSPISGHRSVSWYQQTPGQGLQFLFEYFSETQRNKGNFPGRFSGRQFSNSRSEMNVSTLELGDSALYLCASSTTSTGGLRFGPGTRLTVT.

This clone has only one observation. The chain has TRBV28 and TRBJ1-1; no clear D. Germline CDR1 reads MDHEN; CDR2 reads SYDVKM. The CDR3 covers 12 residues. Trimming pared 5 bases from V and 1 base from J, leaving 5 bases between. The CDR3 is CASSPWNTEAFF. Written as DNA, the CDR3 is TGTGCCAGCAGTCCGTGGAACACTGAAGCTTTCTTT.